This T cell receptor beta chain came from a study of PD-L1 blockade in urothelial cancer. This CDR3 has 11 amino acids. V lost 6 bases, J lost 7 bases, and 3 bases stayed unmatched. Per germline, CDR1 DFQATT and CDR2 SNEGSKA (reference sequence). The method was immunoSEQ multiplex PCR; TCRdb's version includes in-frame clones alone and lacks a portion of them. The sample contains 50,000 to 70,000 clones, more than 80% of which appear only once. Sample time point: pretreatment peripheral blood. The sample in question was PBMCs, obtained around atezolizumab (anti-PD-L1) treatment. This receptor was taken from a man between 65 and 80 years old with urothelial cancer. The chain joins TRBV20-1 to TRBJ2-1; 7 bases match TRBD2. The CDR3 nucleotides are TGCAGTGCGCACGGGGGGAATGAGCAGTTCTTC. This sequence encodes CSAHGGNEQFF.